The source of this TCR beta chain is a study of T cells in Graves' hyperthyroidism and ophthalmopathy (dated by TCRdb to between 2017 and 2020). Looking at the study overall: Peripheral blood samples were taken at the time of initial diagnosis, prior to any treatment. After blood sampling, hyperthyroidism patients were treated with methimazole at a starting dose of 30 mg daily, and ophthalmopathy patients were treated with high-dose intravenous methylprednisolone. The 75 to 100 discovery patients were randomly divided into training and test sets at a 7:3 ratio. A discovery cohort of around 100 patients, roughly 40 with Graves' ophthalmopathy and roughly 59 with stable Graves' hyperthyroidism, was used to find distinguishing TCR V-J signatures. Whether ophthalmopathy could be predicted prospectively was tested in an independent validation cohort made up of roughly 19 hyperthyroidism patients plus 17 patients who later progressed to ophthalmopathy. Thyroid tissue and blood T-cell repertoires from several Graves' hyperthyroidism patients were also compared in the study. The paper describes TCR Vbeta CDR3 sequencing of 135 peripheral blood samples, made up of around 41 ophthalmopathy patients, some 80 hyperthyroidism patients and about 17 progressor patients.

The TCR beta CDR3 regions were amplified from RNA transcripts. The first round of RT-PCR for the TCR CDR3 was performed with the HTBI primer set and the Qiagen OneStep RT-PCR kit. Libraries were constructed in a second round of multiplex PCR, after which size selection and purification were carried out. Libraries were sequenced paired-end with 100 bp reads on an Illumina HiSeq2000. The paper's processing steps were these. SOAPnuke was used to process the raw data, throwing out any read that contained adapters or uncalled bases, had a mean Phred below 15, or lacked an exact constant-primer or identifier match. COPE v1.2.5 was used to merge high-quality paired reads, and clonotypes were defined as unique nucleotide sequences. MiTCR v1.1 was used to align clonotypes to the IMGT TRBV, TRBD and TRBJ reference segments. Only V-J combinations with frequency above 0.0001, covering 99% to 99.2% of repertoires, were analysed. The TCS score was defined as the ratio of F50 (clonal expansion) to E x V (chaos), calculated using BLOSUM62-based TCRdist between CDR3 peptides within each V-J. Welch's t-statistics and random forest reduced roughly 500 V-J features to 13, which were used in a naive Bayes classifier (R e1071). TCRdb redid the processing of the public reads, applying fastp at Q25 and MiXCR, and retained in-frame beta chains. Entries that share a CDR3 protein sequence are merged under the most common genes and DNA. The V and J calls follow TCRdb's processing rather than the paper's. Recorded for this sample are approximately 380,000 distinct CDR3 sequences; about a fifth of them occurred a single time. Clones ranked in the top ten supply roughly 3.5% of the sample.

Stable Graves' hyperthyroidism was defined as no progression to ophthalmopathy during 18 months of follow-up. Hyperthyroidism patients were newly diagnosed, with disease duration under 2 months, and aged 18 to 65 years. The study excluded patients with uncontrolled infections, other autoimmune diseases, pregnancy or lactation. Diagnoses relied on clinical symptoms, serum thyroxine and TRAb, thyroid ultrasound and orbital computed tomography. PBMCs were separated from about 10 ml of fresh peripheral blood using Ficoll-Paque density gradient centrifugation. Trizol reagent was used to extract total RNA, and RNA quality was then checked on an Agilent 2100 Bioanalyzer. The investigation overall reported the following: During validation, the model predicted progression to ophthalmopathy a median of about 6.3 months ahead of onset, with almost 71% sensitivity and under 85% specificity. Sample size was not statistically predetermined, and blinding of investigators to group allocation was not performed. Most expanded thyroid clonotypes (frequency above 0.001) were also detected in blood, suggesting blood repertoires may reflect thyroid immune responses. Ophthalmopathy was separated from stable hyperthyroidism by a 13 V-J signature model, with 85% to 90% sensitivity and around 81% specificity obtained in cross-validation and 80%/75% obtained in testing.

From its cysteine to its phenylalanine, the CDR3 spans 14 amino acids. The CDR3 DNA has 42 bases and is translated from base 1. The germline V gene encodes CDR1 KGHSH and CDR2 LQKENI. Trimming at the junction amounts to 3 bases on V and 5 bases on J, and the germline ends lie 11 bases apart. This clonotype was counted only a few times. What this receptor recognizes is not known. No base-level quality is on record; no much larger clone is a single base apart. This receptor was obtained from a woman aged 18-29 years with Graves' hyperthyroidism. Sequenced: blood. Recombination connected TRBV18 to TRBJ2-1; a tentative D call is TRBD1 (6 bases match). The CDR3 region: CASSPVGANNEQFF. Read as DNA, the sequence is TGTGCCAGCTCACCGGTGGGGGCGAACAATGAGCAGTTCTTC. Reference TRBV18 and TRBJ2-1 genes cover what lies past the CDR3, so the full variable domain is NAGVMQNPRHLVRRRGQEARLRCSPMKGHSHVYWYRQLPEEGLKFMVYLQKENIIDESGMPKERFSAEFPKEGPSILRIQQVVRGDSAAYFCASSPVGANNEQFFGPGTRLTVL.